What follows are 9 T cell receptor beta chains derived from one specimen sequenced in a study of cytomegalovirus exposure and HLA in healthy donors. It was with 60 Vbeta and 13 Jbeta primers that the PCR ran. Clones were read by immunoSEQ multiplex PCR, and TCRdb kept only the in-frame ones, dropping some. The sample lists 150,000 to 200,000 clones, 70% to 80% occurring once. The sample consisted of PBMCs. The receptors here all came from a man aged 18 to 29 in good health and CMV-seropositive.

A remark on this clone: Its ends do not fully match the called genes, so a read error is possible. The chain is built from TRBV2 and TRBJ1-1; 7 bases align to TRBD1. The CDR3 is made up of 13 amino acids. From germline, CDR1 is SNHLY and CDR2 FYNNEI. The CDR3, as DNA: TGTGTCACGAACGACAGGGTGAAGACTGAAGCTTTCTTT. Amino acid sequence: CVTNDRVKTEAFF.

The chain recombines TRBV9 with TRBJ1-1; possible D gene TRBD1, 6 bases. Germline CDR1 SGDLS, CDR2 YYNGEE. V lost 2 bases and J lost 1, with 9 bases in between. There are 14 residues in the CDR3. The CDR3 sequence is CASSVDSSNTEAFF. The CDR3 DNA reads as TGTGCCAGCAGCGTGGACAGCTCGAACACTGAAGCTTTCTTT. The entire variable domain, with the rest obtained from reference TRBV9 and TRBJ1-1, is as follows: DSGVTQTPKHLITATGQRVTLRCSPRSGDLSVYWYQQSLDQGLQFLIQYYNGEERAKGNILERFSAQQFPDLHSELNLSSLELGDSALYFCASSVDSSNTEAFFGQGTRLTVV.

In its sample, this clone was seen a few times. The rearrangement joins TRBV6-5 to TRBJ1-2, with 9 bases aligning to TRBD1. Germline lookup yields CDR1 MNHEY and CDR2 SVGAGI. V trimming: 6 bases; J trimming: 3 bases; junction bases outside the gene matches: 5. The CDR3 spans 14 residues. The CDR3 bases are TGTGCCAGCAGGGGGACAGGGACGCACTATGGCTACACCTTC. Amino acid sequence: CASRGTGTHYGYTF.

CDR3 DNA sequence: TGTGCCAGCAGCTTGGACAGGAGAAGCTACAATGAGCAGTTCTTC. This codes for CASSLDRRSYNEQFF. This chain uses TRBV5-4 with TRBJ2-1; D is possibly TRBD1 (5 bases). The ends were cut back, 0 bases at V and 3 bases at J, with 10 bases in the middle. Germline CDR1 is SGHNT and CDR2 is YYREEE (reference sequence). The CDR3 consists of 15 residues.

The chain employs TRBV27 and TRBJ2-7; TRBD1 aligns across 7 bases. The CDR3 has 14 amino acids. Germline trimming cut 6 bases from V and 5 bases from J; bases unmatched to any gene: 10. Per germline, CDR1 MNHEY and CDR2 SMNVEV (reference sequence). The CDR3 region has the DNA TGTGCCAGCAGCTACGCCGGGACAGATGACGAGCAGTACTTC. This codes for CASSYAGTDDEQYF.

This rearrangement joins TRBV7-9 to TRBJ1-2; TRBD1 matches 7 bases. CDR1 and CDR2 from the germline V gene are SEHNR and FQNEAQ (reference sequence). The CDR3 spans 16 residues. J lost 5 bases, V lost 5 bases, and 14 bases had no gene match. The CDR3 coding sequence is TGTGCCAGCAGCCTAAGGGTAAGGGGGCCTGTTTATGGCTACACCTTC. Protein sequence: CASSLRVRGPVYGYTF.

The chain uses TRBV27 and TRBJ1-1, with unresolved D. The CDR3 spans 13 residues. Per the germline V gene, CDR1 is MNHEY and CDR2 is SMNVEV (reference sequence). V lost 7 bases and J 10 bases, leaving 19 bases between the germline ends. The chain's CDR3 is CASTISPTSVAFF. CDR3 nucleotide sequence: TGTGCCAGCACCATTTCCCCGACATCCGTAGCTTTCTTT.

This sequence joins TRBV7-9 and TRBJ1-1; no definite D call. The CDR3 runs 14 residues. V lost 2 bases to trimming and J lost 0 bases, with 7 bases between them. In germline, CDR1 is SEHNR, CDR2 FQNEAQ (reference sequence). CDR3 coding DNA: TGTGCCAGCAGCTTATCCACAGTGAACACTGAAGCTTTCTTT. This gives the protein CASSLSTVNTEAFF.

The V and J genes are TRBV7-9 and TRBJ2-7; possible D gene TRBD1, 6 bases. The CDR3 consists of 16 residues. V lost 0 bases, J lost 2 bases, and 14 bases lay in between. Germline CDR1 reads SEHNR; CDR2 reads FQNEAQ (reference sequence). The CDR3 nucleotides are TGTGCCAGCAGCTTAGCACGGACAGCAAAACCCTACGAGCAGTACTTC. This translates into CASSLARTAKPYEQYF.